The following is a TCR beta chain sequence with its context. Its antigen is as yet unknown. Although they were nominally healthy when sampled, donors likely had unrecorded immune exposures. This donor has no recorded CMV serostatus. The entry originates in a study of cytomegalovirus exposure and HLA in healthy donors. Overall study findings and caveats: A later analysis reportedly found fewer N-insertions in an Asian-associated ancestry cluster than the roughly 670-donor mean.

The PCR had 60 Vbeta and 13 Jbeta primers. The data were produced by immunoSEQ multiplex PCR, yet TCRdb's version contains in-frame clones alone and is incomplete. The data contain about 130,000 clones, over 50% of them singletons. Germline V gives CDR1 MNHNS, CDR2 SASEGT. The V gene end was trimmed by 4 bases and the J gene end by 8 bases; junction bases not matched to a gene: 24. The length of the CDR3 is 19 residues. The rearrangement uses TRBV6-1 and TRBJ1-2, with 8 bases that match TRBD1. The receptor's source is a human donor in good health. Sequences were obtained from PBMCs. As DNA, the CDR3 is TGTGCCAGCAGTGCCTACTTTTGGCTAACCTCGCCAGGGGGCGCCGGCTACACCTTC. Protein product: CASSAYFWLTSPGGAGYTF.